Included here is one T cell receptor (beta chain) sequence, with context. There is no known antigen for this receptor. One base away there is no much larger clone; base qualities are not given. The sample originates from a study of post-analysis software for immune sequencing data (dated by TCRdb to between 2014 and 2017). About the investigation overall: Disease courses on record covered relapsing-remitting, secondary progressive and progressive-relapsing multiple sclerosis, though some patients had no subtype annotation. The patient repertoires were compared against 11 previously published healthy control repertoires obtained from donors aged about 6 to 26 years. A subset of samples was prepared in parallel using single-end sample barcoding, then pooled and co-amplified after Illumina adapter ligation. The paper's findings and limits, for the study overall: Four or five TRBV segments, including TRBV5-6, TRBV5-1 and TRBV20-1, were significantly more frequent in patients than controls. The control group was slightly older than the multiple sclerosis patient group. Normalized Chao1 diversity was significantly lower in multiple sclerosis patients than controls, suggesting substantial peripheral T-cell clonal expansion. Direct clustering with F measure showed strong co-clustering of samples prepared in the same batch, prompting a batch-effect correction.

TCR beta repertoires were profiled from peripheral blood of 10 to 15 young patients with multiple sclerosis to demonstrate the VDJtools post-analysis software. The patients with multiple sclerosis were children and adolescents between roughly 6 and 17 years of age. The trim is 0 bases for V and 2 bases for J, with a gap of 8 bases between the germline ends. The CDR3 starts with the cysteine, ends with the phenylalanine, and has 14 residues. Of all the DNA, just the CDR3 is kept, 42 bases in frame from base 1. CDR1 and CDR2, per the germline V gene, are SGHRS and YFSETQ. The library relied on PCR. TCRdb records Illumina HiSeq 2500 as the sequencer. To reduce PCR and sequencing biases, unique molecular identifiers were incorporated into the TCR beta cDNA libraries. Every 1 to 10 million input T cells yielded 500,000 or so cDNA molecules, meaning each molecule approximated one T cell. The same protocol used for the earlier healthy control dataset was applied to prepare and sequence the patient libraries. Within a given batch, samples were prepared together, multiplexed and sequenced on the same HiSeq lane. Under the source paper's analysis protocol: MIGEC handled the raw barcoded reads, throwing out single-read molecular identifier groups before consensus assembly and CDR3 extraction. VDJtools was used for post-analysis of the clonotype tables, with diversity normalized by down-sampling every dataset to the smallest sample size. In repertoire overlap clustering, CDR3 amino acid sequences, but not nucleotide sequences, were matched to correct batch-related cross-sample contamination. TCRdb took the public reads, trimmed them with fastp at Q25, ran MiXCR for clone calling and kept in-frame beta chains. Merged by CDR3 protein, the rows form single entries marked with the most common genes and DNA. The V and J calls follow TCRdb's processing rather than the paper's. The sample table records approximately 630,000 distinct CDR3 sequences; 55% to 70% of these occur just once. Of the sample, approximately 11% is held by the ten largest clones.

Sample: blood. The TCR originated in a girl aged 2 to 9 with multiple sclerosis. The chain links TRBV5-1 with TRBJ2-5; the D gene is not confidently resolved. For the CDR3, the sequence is CASSLVMEQETQYF. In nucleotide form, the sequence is TGCGCCAGCAGCTTGGTAATGGAACAAGAGACCCAGTACTTC.